Listed here is a single TCR beta chain. TCRdb's table, derived via immunoSEQ multiplex PCR, lists solely in-frame clones and lacks some. In the table there are fewer than 100,000 clones, around nine tenths of which are singletons. This sample was included in a study of T cell responses to AZD1222 COVID-19 vaccine. Germline V CDR1 and CDR2: SNHLY, FYNNEI. This CDR3 is 14 amino acids long. Trimming removed 8 bases at V and 4 bases at J, with 17 bases between. This receptor was obtained from an adult in good health. This sample comprised peripheral blood, obtained on day 0 of AZD1222 vaccination. The chain has TRBV2 and TRBJ1-2; D gene uncertain. CDR3 region: CASPRQANLYGYTF. In DNA form, the CDR3 reads TGTGCCAGCCCCCGGCAGGCTAATCTCTATGGCTACACCTTC.